This is a list of T cell receptor beta chains from one sample in a study of blood T cell repertoires in COVID-19. Some clones are missing from TCRdb's copy, which holds only in-frame ones; the method was immunoSEQ multiplex PCR. The sample lists 160,000 or so clones, around 80% occurring once. Sequences were obtained from peripheral blood. The receptors were sampled from a woman in her 70s with acute or convalescent COVID-19. Both conserved end residues are part of each CDR3. The order of the fields is clone size, J gene, D gene, V gene, CDR3 DNA, CDR3 protein. D genes are given only for firm matches. The size field is filled for only some rows; it gives once, few, many or a size class.

NA,TRBJ1-2,TRBD1,TRBV5-6,TGTGCCAGCAGATTAGACAGGGATGGATATGGCTACACCTTC,CASRLDRDGYGYTF
once,TRBJ1-5,NA,TRBV9,TGTGCCAGCAGCGCCGGGACACCGAGCGAGGGGCCCCAGCATTTT,CASSAGTPSEGPQHF
NA,TRBJ1-1,TRBD1,TRBV6-2/TRBV6-3,TGTGCCAGCAGTTTGGGGACAGGGTCGGTTTCGAACACTGAAGCTTTCTTT,CASSLGTGSVSNTEAFF
NA,TRBJ2-7,TRBD1,TRBV6-1,TGTGCCAGCAGGCCCAGGACAGGGTTTTACGAGCAGTACTTC,CASRPRTGFYEQYF
few,TRBJ2-2,NA,TRBV27,TGTGCCAGCAGACGAGGGGCGGGAACGAACACCGGGGAGCTGTTTTTT,CASRRGAGTNTGELFF
NA,TRBJ2-3,TRBD2,TRBV6-4,TGTGCCAGCAGTTACGAAGCGGGGGGGCCGGAAGATACGCAGTATTTT,CASSYEAGGPEDTQYF
NA,TRBJ2-7,NA,TRBV6-4,TGTGCCAGCAGTGACCCAGAACGGGAACTGGGCTACGAGCAGTACTTC,CASSDPERELGYEQYF
NA,TRBJ1-6,TRBD1,TRBV5-1,TGCGCCAGCAGCCTCGGGACAGGGAATTCACCCCTCCACTTT,CASSLGTGNSPLHF
NA,TRBJ2-1,NA,TRBV19,TGTGCCAGTAGTATCGGCGGACTACCCCTAGAGCAGTTCTTC,CASSIGGLPLEQFF
NA,TRBJ2-7,NA,TRBV6-2/TRBV6-3,TGTGCCAGCAGTTACGTCGGAGGATACGAGCAGTACTTC,CASSYVGGYEQYF
few,TRBJ1-1,NA,TRBV5-1,TGCGCCAGCAGCTTGGTAGTTGAGGACACTGAAGCTTTCTTT,CASSLVVEDTEAFF
NA,TRBJ1-2,TRBD1,TRBV28,TGTGCCAGCAGTTCGGGACAGGCCTATGGCTACACCTTC,CASSSGQAYGYTF
NA,TRBJ2-2,NA,TRBV4-1,TGCGCCAGCAGCCAAGACAGGTACACCGGGGAGCTGTTTTTT,CASSQDRYTGELFF
NA,TRBJ1-1,NA,TRBV7-9,TGTGCCAGCAGCTTCGACACTGAAGCTTTCTTT,CASSFDTEAFF
NA,TRBJ2-5,TRBD1,TRBV7-9,TGTGCCAGCAGCTTTGGGGACAGGGGCTTACAAGAGACCCAGTACTTC,CASSFGDRGLQETQYF
few,TRBJ1-1,NA,TRBV9,TGTGCCAGCAGCGTAGTTGGGTGGGCTTCTGAAGCTTTCTTT,CASSVVGWASEAFF
NA,TRBJ1-2,TRBD1,TRBV23-1,TGCGCCAGCAGTCAATCGACAGGGAAGGACTATGGCTACACCTTC,CASSQSTGKDYGYTF
NA,TRBJ1-6,NA,TRBV3-1/TRBV3-2,TGTGCCAGCAGCCAAGGTTGGCGGGGGGCAGGCTCCTATAATTCACCCCTCCACTTT,CASSQGWRGAGSYNSPLHF
few,TRBJ1-3,TRBD1,TRBV7-9,TGTGCCAGCAGCACCAGGGGGCTTGGAAACACCATATATTTT,CASSTRGLGNTIYF
NA,TRBJ2-1,NA,TRBV27,TGTGCCAGCAGTCCCATGGGACTTGAAAACAATGAGCAGTTCTTC,CASSPMGLENNEQFF
few,TRBJ2-1,TRBD2,TRBV7-9,TGTGCCAGCAGCTTTGGGGCGGGGGGACCCTCCTACAATGAGCAGTTCTTC,CASSFGAGGPSYNEQFF
NA,TRBJ2-1,TRBD2,TRBV2,TGTGCCAGCAGTGGTAGCGGGGGGGGTCTCAATGAGCAGTTCTTC,CASSGSGGGLNEQFF
NA,TRBJ1-6,NA,TRBV30,TGTGCCTGGATGAAACCAGCGAATTCACCCCTCCACTTT,CAWMKPANSPLHF
NA,TRBJ1-2,NA,TRBV15,TGTGCCACCAGCAGAGAACCTCGGGGGATCGCCTATGGCTACACCTTC,CATSREPRGIAYGYTF
NA,TRBJ1-1,TRBD1,TRBV4-1,TGCGCCAGCAGCCTACGGACAGGGTCGACTGAAGCTTTCTTT,CASSLRTGSTEAFF
NA,TRBJ2-3,TRBD1,TRBV30,TGTGCCGTACAGGGGGCGGAGGATACGCAGTATTTT,CAVQGAEDTQYF